The 24 T cell receptor beta chains below all came from one sample that was sequenced in a study of OX40 agonist ivuxolimab in advanced cancers. The protocol was immunoSEQ multiplex PCR, while the TCRdb copy is restricted to in-frame clones and leaves out a portion. The profile covers tens of thousands of clones, with approximately 81% appearing a single time and more than 0.95% taken by the ten largest. Sequenced material: CD4+ or CD8+ T cells sorted from blood, taken in a trial of the OX40 agonist ivuxolimab. Receptor source: an adult with an advanced solid tumor such as melanoma, head and neck, liver or kidney cancer.

The chain combines TRBV4-1 with TRBJ2-1; D may be TRBD1 or TRBD2 (6 bases each). The CDR3 has 13 amino acids. Germline V gene lookup returns CDR1 MGHRA and CDR2 YSYEKL. Between the trimmed V and J ends, which lost 0 bases and 12 bases, there was a span of 12 bases. CDR3 loop: CASSQDHWGAQFF. DNA for the CDR3: TGCGCCAGCAGCCAAGATCATTGGGGGGCGCAGTTCTTC.

This chain uses TRBV7-2 with TRBJ2-3; D not resolved. CDR3 length equals 13 residues. The V and J ends lost 0 bases and 6 bases respectively, with 7 bases between them. CDR1 and CDR2 from the germline V gene are SGHTA and FQGNSA. Here the CDR3 reads CASSLAVEDTQYF. CDR3 bases: TGTGCCAGCAGCTTAGCGGTGGAGGATACGCAGTATTTT.

CDR3 coding DNA: TGTGCCAGCAGACTCAACAGGGACGGGGGCTATGGCTACACCTTC. Amino acids: CASRLNRDGGYGYTF. The V gene is TRBV6-6, the J gene TRBJ1-2; a possible D gene is TRBD1 (6 bases). Germline-derived CDR1 and CDR2 are MNHNY and SVGAGI (reference sequence). V shed 6 bases and J shed 4 bases, with 18 bases lying between them. The CDR3 is 15 residues long.

This clone was recorded a few times. This chain links TRBV9 with TRBJ2-1, with D possibly being TRBD1 or TRBD2 (5 bases each). V lost 0 bases and J 7 bases, leaving 8 bases between the germline ends. This CDR3 is 13 amino acids long. Germline-derived CDR1 and CDR2 are SGDLS and YYNGEE. The CDR3 region is CASSVGGENEQFF. The DNA of the CDR3 is TGTGCCAGCAGCGTAGGAGGGGAAAATGAGCAGTTCTTC.

The chain combines TRBV18 with TRBJ2-5; 9 bases line up with TRBD2. The ends lost 0 bases at V and 1 base at J; junction bases unmatched: 3. Germline assignment: CDR1 KGHSH and CDR2 LQKENI. This CDR3 spans 16 amino acids. Here the CDR3 reads CASSPPPSGTQETQYF. CDR3 coding DNA: TGTGCCAGCTCACCACCCCCTAGCGGGACCCAAGAGACCCAGTACTTC.

The chain links TRBV5-1 to TRBJ2-1, with unresolved D. Germline V gene sequence: CDR1 SGHRS, CDR2 YFSETQ. V was cut by 4 bases and J by 6 bases, with 17 bases left in between. The CDR3 has 15 residues. Here the CDR3 DNA reads TGCGCCAGCAGCCTATCCCTATCTAGGGCCAATGAGCAGTTCTTC. Its protein product is CASSLSLSRANEQFF.

The chain couples TRBV7-2 to TRBJ2-1, with 10 bases identical to TRBD1. Unmatched junction bases numbered 6, after V lost 5 bases and J lost 8 bases. This CDR3 spans 14 amino acids. Germline V gene sequence: CDR1 SGHTA, CDR2 FQGNSA. CDR3 amino acids: CASSRGDRGHEQFF. In DNA, the CDR3 is TGTGCCAGCAGCCGGGGGGACAGGGGCCATGAGCAGTTCTTC.

This chain uses TRBV7-9 with TRBJ1-1; a possible D gene is TRBD1 (5 bases). Germline lookup yields CDR1 SEHNR and CDR2 FQNEAQ (reference sequence). V lost 7 bases and J lost 11, with 23 bases in between. The CDR3 has 14 residues. CDR3 amino acids: CASTSWRDSEVAFF. CDR3 nucleotide sequence: TGTGCCAGCACCTCCTGGAGGGACTCCGAGGTGGCTTTCTTT.

V usage is TRBV18 and J usage is TRBJ2-7, with TRBD1 matching 9 bases. The germline V gene encodes CDR1 KGHSH and CDR2 LQKENI. Trimming cost V 3 bases and J 2 bases; bases outside gene matches: 2. The CDR3 loop spans 14 amino acids. The CDR3 DNA is TGTGCCAGCTCACCGGGACAGGGTACCTACGAGCAGTACTTC. This gives the protein CASSPGQGTYEQYF.

This rearrangement joins TRBV10-3 to TRBJ1-1; D ambiguous. The germline V gene encodes CDR1 ENHRY and CDR2 SYGVKD. The CDR3 is 12 amino acids. V shed 5 bases and J shed 2 bases, with 6 bases lying between them. Written as DNA, the CDR3 is TGTGCCATCAGTCCCAGTAACACTGAAGCTTTCTTT. Amino acids: CAISPSNTEAFF.

The CDR3 coding sequence is TGTGCCAGTAGTTCAAACAGGGGCGGAACCTACGAGCAGTACTTC. Amino acid sequence: CASSSNRGGTYEQYF. The rearrangement joins TRBV19 to TRBJ2-7, with TRBD1 matching over 7 bases. CDR1 is LNHDA and CDR2 is SQIVND in the germline V gene (reference sequence). CDR3 length: 15 amino acids. The ends lost 5 bases at V and 2 bases at J; junction bases unmatched: 9.

The chain joins TRBV2 to TRBJ1-2; possibly TRBD1 for D (5 bases). This CDR3 region has 14 residues. The V gene's germline CDR1 is SNHLY and CDR2 FYNNEI. Trimming took 8 bases from V and 4 from J, leaving 17 bases between them. The CDR3 sequence: CASHWVQGGYGYTF. Here the CDR3 DNA reads TGTGCCAGCCACTGGGTGCAGGGAGGCTATGGCTACACCTTC.

The gene calls are TRBV2 and TRBJ2-7; tentatively, D is TRBD1 or TRBD2 (5 bases each). The germline V and J ends were trimmed by 4 bases and 3 bases, with 10 bases remaining between them. The CDR3 is made up of 13 amino acids. Germline values: CDR1 SNHLY, CDR2 FYNNEI. The CDR3 here is CASSGDGGYEQYF. In DNA form, the CDR3 reads TGTGCCAGCAGTGGGGACGGAGGCTACGAGCAGTACTTC.

V is TRBV4-3 and J is TRBJ2-3; 7 positions agree with TRBD1. Trimming cost V 0 bases and J 4 bases; bases outside gene matches: 7. Germline loops: CDR1 LGHNA, CDR2 YSLEER. The CDR3 is 16 amino acids. CDR3 region: CASSQDLGQGADTQYF. For the CDR3, the DNA is TGCGCCAGCAGCCAAGATCTTGGGCAGGGGGCAGATACGCAGTATTTT.

This clone has a single count. V gene TRBV30 combines with J gene TRBJ2-7; possibly TRBD2 for D (6 bases). The V end lost 0 bases, the J end lost 3 bases, and 15 bases lay between the germline ends. The CDR3 runs to 15 residues. Germline CDR1 reads GTSNPN; CDR2 reads SVGIG (reference sequence). This CDR3 reads CAWSVGGTLGYEQYF. The CDR3 coding sequence is TGTGCCTGGAGTGTTGGAGGGACCCTCGGCTACGAGCAGTACTTC.

Worth noting for this clone: It may be a read error: a sequence one base away is much more abundant. The rearrangement joins TRBV7-3 to TRBJ2-6, with D maybe TRBD1 (6 bases). This CDR3 is built from 15 residues. V dropped 5 bases and J dropped 1 base, with 9 bases sitting between them. The germline V gene has CDR1 SGHTA and CDR2 FQGTGA. The CDR3 loop reads CASSPQGSGANVLTF. CDR3 nucleotides: TGTGCCAGCAGCCCACAGGGTTCTGGGGCCAACGTCCTGACTTTC.

This clone was counted a single time. The genes are TRBV15 and TRBJ2-1, with D possibly matching TRBD2 (7 bases). This CDR3 spans 12 amino acids. V was trimmed by 0 bases and J by 16 bases, leaving 13 bases between them. CDR1 and CDR2 (germline): LNHNV, YYDKDF (reference sequence). The CDR3, as DNA: TGTGCCACCAGCAGAGATCCGGGGGGCGATTTCTTC. Amino acids: CATSRDPGGDFF.

This chain joins TRBV10-3 and TRBJ1-1, with TRBD1 matching 8 bases. Trimming at V came to 10 bases and at J to 2 bases, leaving 6 bases not matched to a gene. CDR1 is ENHRY and CDR2 is SYGVKD in the germline V gene. This CDR3 has 13 amino acids. The CDR3 nucleotides are TGTGCCACCCAAGGGACAGGAAACACTGAAGCTTTCTTT. Translating gives CATQGTGNTEAFF.

The chain employs TRBV6-5 and TRBJ1-2; possibly TRBD1 for D (5 bases). The CDR3 runs to 13 residues. The germline V gene encodes CDR1 MNHEY and CDR2 SVGAGI. With 5 bases removed from V and 8 bases from J, the gap between germline ends came to 15 bases. The CDR3 here is CASSRLGGSGYTF. Written as DNA, the CDR3 is TGTGCCAGCAGTCGGCTCGGGGGTTCCGGCTACACCTTC.

The chain couples TRBV5-5 to TRBJ1-3, with D perhaps TRBD1 (5 bases). The V and J ends lost 4 bases and 0 bases respectively, with 14 bases between them. Germline loops: CDR1 SGHKS, CDR2 YYEKEE (reference sequence). The CDR3 is 16 residues long. DNA for the CDR3: TGTGCCAGCAGCCCATTCGGGACGGTCTCTGGAAACACCATATATTTT. As protein: CASSPFGTVSGNTIYF.

V and J are TRBV27 and TRBJ2-1; no definite D call. With 1 base removed from V and 0 bases from J, the gap between germline ends came to 7 bases. CDR3 length: 15 residues. The germline V gene encodes CDR1 MNHEY and CDR2 SMNVEV (reference sequence). The CDR3 is CASSLWQASYNEQFF. For the CDR3, the DNA is TGTGCCAGCAGTTTATGGCAGGCCTCCTACAATGAGCAGTTCTTC.

The chain carries TRBV7-2 and TRBJ2-5; 10 positions match TRBD1. This CDR3 spans 16 amino acids. The J segment lost 5 bases and the V segment lost 5 bases, leaving 11 bases of the junction unmatched. Germline V gives CDR1 SGHTA, CDR2 FQGNSA. The CDR3 nucleotides are TGTGCCAGCAGCCCGGGCGACAGGGGGCGCCTGGAGACCCAGTACTTC. Translated: CASSPGDRGRLETQYF.

The chain links TRBV16 to TRBJ2-2; D is perhaps TRBD1 or TRBD2 (5 bases each). V was shortened by 8 bases and J by 6 bases, with 16 bases between the two germline ends. CDR1 is KGHSY, CDR2 FQNENV, per germline. The CDR3 loop spans 14 amino acids. The CDR3 sequence is CASANNWDPGELFF. As DNA, the CDR3 is TGTGCCAGCGCGAACAACTGGGACCCCGGGGAGCTGTTTTTT.

V and J are TRBV7-2 and TRBJ2-7; 10 bases line up with TRBD1. The V and J ends lost 5 bases and 12 bases, in that order; junction bases with no gene match: 16. Looked up from germline, CDR1 is SGHTA and CDR2 is FQGNSA. The length of the CDR3 is 15 residues. The CDR3 sequence is CASSPWDRGRWKMYF. CDR3 DNA: TGTGCCAGCAGCCCCTGGGACAGGGGAAGGTGGAAGATGTACTTC.